The 28 T cell receptor beta chains below were found in one sample sequenced in a study of graft-versus-host responses after intestinal transplantation. These TCRs' antigens remain unknown. The table came from immunoSEQ multiplex PCR; TCRdb's copy has only in-frame clones and leaves some out. In the table there are approximately 100,000 clones, roughly nine tenths of which are singletons. Material: unstimulated CD4+ T cells sorted from spleen or lymph node cells, obtained before intestinal transplant. The receptors stem from a human donor who received an intestinal transplant.

V is TRBV5-4 and J is TRBJ2-3; 13 bases map to TRBD2. This CDR3 contains 16 residues. Germline lookup yields CDR1 SGHNT and CDR2 YYREEE (reference sequence). V shed 4 bases, J shed 6 bases, and the junction held 8 bases outside the gene matches. DNA of the CDR3: TGTGCCAGCAGCCTAAAGGGACTAGCGGGATCTGATACGCAGTATTTT. Protein sequence: CASSLKGLAGSDTQYF.

The chain is built from TRBV5-1 and TRBJ1-5; no clear D. Trimming cost V 0 bases and J 2 bases, with 6 bases left between them. This CDR3 contains 14 residues. Germline V gives CDR1 SGHRS, CDR2 YFSETQ. CDR3 amino acids: CASSLGSGNQPQHF. DNA for the CDR3: TGCGCCAGCAGCTTGGGGTCAGGCAATCAGCCCCAGCATTTT.

This rearrangement joins TRBV19 to TRBJ2-5, with TRBD1 matching over 12 bases. Gene TRBJ2-7 matches the end of the DNA better, so the J call may be wrong. Germline V gene lookup returns CDR1 LNHDA and CDR2 SQIVND (reference sequence). The CDR3 contains 15 residues. CDR3 DNA sequence: TGTGCCAGTAGTATCTGGGACAGGGGGCGGAACGAGCAGTACTTC. This translates into CASSIWDRGRNEQYF.

As for this clone: Other DNA sequences in the sample encode the same CDR3. The J gene is TRBJ2-2, the V gene TRBV5-1; TRBD2 might be the D (5 bases). The V gene lost 0 bases and the J gene lost 5 bases, with 11 bases spanning the gap. The CDR3 length is 15 residues. Germline V CDR1 and CDR2: SGHRS, YFSETQ. The chain's CDR3 is CASSLGTQNTGELFF. The CDR3 nucleotides read TGCGCCAGCAGCTTGGGGACTCAAAATACCGGGGAGCTGTTTTTT. Combining the CDR3 with reference TRBV5-1 and TRBJ2-2 gives the whole variable domain KAGVTQTPRYLIKTRGQQVTLSCSPISGHRSVSWYQQTPGQGLQFLFEYFSETQRNKGNFPGRFSGRQFSNSRSEMNVSTLELGDSALYLCASSLGTQNTGELFFGEGSRLTVL.

The rearrangement uses TRBV5-5 and TRBJ2-5; 11 positions agree with TRBD1. J was trimmed by 5 bases and V by 2 bases; bases with no gene match: 8. CDR3 length: 16 residues. Germline loops: CDR1 SGHKS, CDR2 YYEKEE (reference sequence). CDR3 protein: CASSFQPGTGGETQYF. Here the CDR3 DNA reads TGTGCCAGCAGCTTCCAACCCGGGACAGGGGGGGAGACCCAGTACTTC.

The chain is built from TRBV28 and TRBJ1-2, with no clear D. The V and J ends lost 5 bases and 4 bases respectively, with 14 bases between them. CDR1 is MDHEN and CDR2 is SYDVKM in the germline V gene. This CDR3 region has 14 residues. The CDR3 nucleotides are TGTGCCAGCAGTGGTCCGAGGGAGGTCTATGGCTACACCTTC. It translates to CASSGPREVYGYTF.

The chain combines TRBV15 with TRBJ2-5; no definite D call. Per the germline V gene, CDR1 is LNHNV and CDR2 is YYDKDF (reference sequence). The V end lost 4 bases, the J end lost 5 bases, and 8 bases lay between the germline ends. CDR3 size: 12 residues. CDR3 nucleotide sequence: TGTGCCACCAGCAAATCCCGGGAGACCCAGTACTTC. Its translation: CATSKSRETQYF.

The chain combines TRBV11-2 with TRBJ1-1; no clear D. The CDR3 spans 14 residues. V was trimmed by 3 bases and J by 1 base, leaving 9 bases between them. Germline lookup yields CDR1 SGHAT and CDR2 FQNNGV. CDR3 nucleotides: TGTGCCAGCAGCTTCTTACGACAGAACACTGAAGCTTTCTTT. Its protein is CASSFLRQNTEAFF.

The genes are TRBV6-6 and TRBJ1-3, with D unresolved. Trimming took 4 bases from V and 0 from J, leaving 13 bases between them. CDR3 length equals 16 residues. Per germline, CDR1 MNHNY and CDR2 SVGAGI (reference sequence). CDR3 amino acids: CASSSRTGVSGNTIYF. The CDR3 region has the DNA TGTGCCAGCAGTTCTCGGACGGGTGTCTCTGGAAACACCATATATTTT.

The chain joins TRBV6-4 to TRBJ1-6, with TRBD1 matching over 7 bases. Looked up from germline, CDR1 is MRHNA and CDR2 is SNTAGT. V lost 6 bases to trimming and J lost 7 bases; unmatched junction nucleotides: 6. The CDR3 consists of 14 residues. The CDR3 DNA sequence: TGTGCCAGCAGGGAGGGACAGAAAAATTCACCCCTCCACTTT. As protein: CASREGQKNSPLHF.

This sequence joins TRBV11-3 and TRBJ2-1, with D unresolved. This CDR3 is built from 13 residues. The germline V and J ends were trimmed by 4 bases and 4 bases, with 8 bases remaining between them. The germline V gene encodes CDR1 SGHNT and CDR2 YENEEA. Written as DNA, the CDR3 is TGTGCCAGCAGCTCCGCCGAATACAATGAGCAGTTCTTC. Its translation: CASSSAEYNEQFF.

This chain connects TRBV6-6 to TRBJ2-2; the D gene is possibly TRBD1 (5 bases). This CDR3 has 13 amino acids. Per germline, CDR1 MNHNY and CDR2 SVGAGI (reference sequence). The V and J ends lost 7 bases and 6 bases respectively, with 12 bases between them. The CDR3 nucleotides read TGTGCCAGCAACGTCGCAGGGCCCGGGGAGCTGTTTTTT. This codes for CASNVAGPGELFF.

The chain combines TRBV5-1 with TRBJ2-3; 13 bases are a match to TRBD2. Trimming at V came to 4 bases and at J to 1 base, leaving 3 bases not matched to a gene. The CDR3 runs to 16 residues. Germline loops: CDR1 SGHRS, CDR2 YFSETQ. The chain's CDR3 is CASSPGTSGGTDTQYF. DNA of the CDR3: TGCGCCAGCAGCCCCGGGACTAGCGGGGGCACAGATACGCAGTATTTT.

CDR3 amino acids: CSVSSEHSQETQYF. As DNA, the CDR3 is TGCAGCGTTTCTAGCGAACATTCGCAAGAGACCCAGTACTTC. The chain links TRBV29-1 to TRBJ2-5; D is perhaps TRBD2 (6 bases). Trimming left V 5 bases short and J 2 bases short, with 15 bases between. Germline CDR1 SQVTM, CDR2 ANQGSEA. This CDR3 is 14 amino acids long.

The V gene is TRBV6-5, the J gene TRBJ2-2; the match to TRBD1 covers 7 bases. Germline assignment: CDR1 MNHEY and CDR2 SVGAGI. J was trimmed by 2 bases and V by 8 bases; bases with no gene match: 8. This CDR3 is 15 amino acids long. CDR3 loop: CASRGDRPNTGELFF. The DNA of the CDR3 is TGTGCCAGCCGAGGGGACAGACCCAACACCGGGGAGCTGTTTTTT.

The genes are TRBV11-3 and TRBJ1-4; D uncertain. Germline loops: CDR1 SGHNT, CDR2 YENEEA. The length of the CDR3 is 18 residues. Trimming left V 0 bases short and J 0 bases short, with 14 bases between. The CDR3 here is CASSLDPYKGSTNEKLFF. DNA of the CDR3: TGTGCCAGCAGCTTAGACCCCTACAAGGGATCAACTAATGAAAAACTGTTTTTT.

CDR3 residues: CSVARRAILVETQYF. The CDR3 bases are TGCAGCGTAGCCCGGAGGGCCATTCTTGTAGAGACCCAGTACTTC. The rearrangement links TRBV29-1 to TRBJ2-5, with D perhaps TRBD2 (6 bases). The CDR3 sequence is 15 residues long. V was pared by 6 bases and J by 4 bases, with 21 bases between. From germline, CDR1 is SQVTM and CDR2 ANQGSEA.

The rearrangement links TRBV5-1 to TRBJ2-3, with 10 bases identical to TRBD2. J lost 4 bases, V lost 4 bases, and 9 bases had no gene match. This CDR3 contains 16 residues. Germline-derived CDR1 and CDR2 are SGHRS and YFSETQ. CDR3 region: CASSPGAGGLADTQYF. CDR3 nucleotide sequence: TGCGCCAGCAGCCCGGGAGCGGGGGGGCTGGCAGATACGCAGTATTTT.

V gene TRBV7-6 combines with J gene TRBJ1-1; TRBD1 matches 8 bases. V gave up 2 bases and J gave up 1 base; unmatched junction bases: 9. Per germline, CDR1 SGHVS and CDR2 FNYEAQ. The CDR3 is 17 residues long. CDR3 amino acids: CASSLSPTGVSNTEAFF. The CDR3 nucleotides are TGTGCCAGCAGCTTATCCCCGACAGGGGTTTCGAACACTGAAGCTTTCTTT.

This chain links TRBV27 with TRBJ1-3, with unresolved D. The CDR3 extends over 15 amino acids. Trimming shortened V by 0 bases and J by 1 base, and 7 bases separated the two germline ends. The germline gives CDR1 MNHEY, CDR2 SMNVEV (reference sequence). This CDR3 is CASSLSGPSGNTIYF. CDR3 nucleotides: TGTGCCAGCAGTTTATCGGGTCCGTCTGGAAACACCATATATTTT.

This chain connects TRBV10-3 to TRBJ1-2; possibly TRBD1 for D (5 bases). The V end lost 6 bases, the J end lost 8 bases, and 10 bases lay between the germline ends. There are 11 residues in the CDR3. The germline gives CDR1 ENHRY, CDR2 SYGVKD. The CDR3 DNA is TGTGCCATCAGCGTCGGACAAGGCTACACCTTC. This sequence encodes CAISVGQGYTF.

The chain recombines TRBV4-1 with TRBJ1-6; D gene unclear. The CDR3 totals 15 residues. The germline V and J ends were trimmed by 4 bases and 5 bases, with 12 bases remaining between them. Germline V lookup: CDR1 MGHRA, CDR2 YSYEKL. In DNA, the CDR3 is TGCGCCAGCAGCCCCCTCGGCAGCCATAATTCACCCCTCCACTTT. Protein product: CASSPLGSHNSPLHF.

J is TRBJ2-1 and V is TRBV6-5; tentatively, D is TRBD1 (6 bases). Germline CDR1 and CDR2: MNHEY and SVGAGI. V shed 11 bases and J shed 5 bases, with 19 bases lying between them. This CDR3 region has 14 residues. CDR3 region: CARSIPDRHNEQFF. DNA of the CDR3: TGTGCCCGCTCGATCCCGGACAGACACAATGAGCAGTTCTTC.

This CDR3 reads CASSLPGADTQYF. The CDR3 DNA sequence: TGTGCCAGCAGCTTACCCGGGGCAGATACGCAGTATTTT. The chain recombines TRBV11-2 with TRBJ2-3; D possibly corresponds to TRBD2 (5 bases). The V end was cut by 2 bases, the J end by 4 bases, with 7 bases between. Per germline, CDR1 SGHAT and CDR2 FQNNGV. This CDR3 has 13 residues.

This chain links TRBV25-1 with TRBJ2-2; D is undetermined. The V and J ends lost 7 bases and 8 bases respectively, with 8 bases between them. The V gene's germline CDR1 is MGHDK and CDR2 SYGVNS. The CDR3 runs to 11 residues. The CDR3 region has the DNA TGTGCCAGCAAGATTGATGGGGAGCTGTTTTTT. Its translation: CASKIDGELFF.

The V call is TRBV18, the J call TRBJ2-5; no clear D. The CDR3 is 14 residues long. Germline V CDR1 and CDR2: KGHSH, LQKENI. The V end lost 4 bases, the J end lost 2 bases, and 11 bases lay between the germline ends. CDR3 region: CASSHDTIQETQYF. Written as DNA, the CDR3 is TGTGCCAGCTCACATGACACCATACAAGAGACCCAGTACTTC.

J is TRBJ2-7 and V is TRBV28; TRBD2 agrees at 8 bases. J lost 2 bases, V lost 8 bases, and 8 bases had no gene match. CDR3 length: 14 amino acids. Germline V CDR1 and CDR2: MDHEN, SYDVKM. The CDR3 spells CASGGGRLPYEQYF. In DNA form, the CDR3 reads TGTGCCAGCGGCGGGGGGAGGCTCCCCTACGAGCAGTACTTC.

The chain is built from TRBV6-5 and TRBJ1-1; D is undetermined. Trimming cost V 1 base and J 3 bases, with 6 bases left between them. Germline V gene sequence: CDR1 MNHEY, CDR2 SVGAGI. The CDR3 extends over 13 amino acids. CDR3 amino acids: CASSYYAHTEAFF. The CDR3, as DNA: TGTGCCAGCAGTTACTACGCCCACACTGAAGCTTTCTTT.